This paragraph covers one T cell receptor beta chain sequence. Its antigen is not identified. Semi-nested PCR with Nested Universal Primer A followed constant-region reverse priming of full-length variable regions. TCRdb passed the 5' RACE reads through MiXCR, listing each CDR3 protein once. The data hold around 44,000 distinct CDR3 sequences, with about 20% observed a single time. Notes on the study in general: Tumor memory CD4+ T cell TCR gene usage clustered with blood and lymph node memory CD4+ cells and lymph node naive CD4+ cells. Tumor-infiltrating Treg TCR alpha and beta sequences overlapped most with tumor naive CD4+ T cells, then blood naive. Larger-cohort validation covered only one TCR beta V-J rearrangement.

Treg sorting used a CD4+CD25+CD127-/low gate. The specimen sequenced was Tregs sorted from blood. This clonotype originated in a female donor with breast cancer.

The CDR3 DNA follows: TGTGCCAGCAGTGAATTAGTAATGTGGCTAGCGGGAGCTAACGGGAATGAGCAGTTCTTC. It translates to CASSELVMWLAGANGNEQFF. The chain joins TRBV6-1 to TRBJ2-1, with 10 bases aligning to TRBD2. Germline V gives CDR1 MNHNS, CDR2 SASEGT. CDR3 size: 20 residues. V shed 2 bases and J 7 bases; nucleotides not matched to a gene: 20.